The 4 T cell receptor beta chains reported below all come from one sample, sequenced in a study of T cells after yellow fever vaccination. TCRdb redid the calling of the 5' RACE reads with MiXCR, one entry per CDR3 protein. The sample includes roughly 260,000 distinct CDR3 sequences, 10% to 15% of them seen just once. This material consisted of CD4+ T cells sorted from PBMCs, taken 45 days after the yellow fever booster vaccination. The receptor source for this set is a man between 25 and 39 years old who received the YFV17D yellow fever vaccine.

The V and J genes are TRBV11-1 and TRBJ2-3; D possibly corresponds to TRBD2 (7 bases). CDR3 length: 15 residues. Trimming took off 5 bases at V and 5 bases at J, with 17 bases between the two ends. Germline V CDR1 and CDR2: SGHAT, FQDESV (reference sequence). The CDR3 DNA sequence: TGTGCCAGCAGCCTCATTGGGGGGGACAAAGATACGCAGTATTTT. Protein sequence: CASSLIGGDKDTQYF. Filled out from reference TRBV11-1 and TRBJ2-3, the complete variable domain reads EAEVAQSPRYKITEKSQAVAFWCDPISGHATLYWYRQILGQGPELLVQFQDESVVDDSQLPKDRFSAERLKGVDSTLKIQPAELGDSAMYLCASSLIGGDKDTQYFGPGTRLTVL.

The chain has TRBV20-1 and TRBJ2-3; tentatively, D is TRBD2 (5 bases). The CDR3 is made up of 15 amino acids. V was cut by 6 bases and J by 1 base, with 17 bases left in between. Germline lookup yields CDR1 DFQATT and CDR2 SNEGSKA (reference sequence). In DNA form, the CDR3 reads TGCAGTGCGCCCGACTACCTCTCTGGCACAGATACGCAGTATTTT. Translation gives CSAPDYLSGTDTQYF.

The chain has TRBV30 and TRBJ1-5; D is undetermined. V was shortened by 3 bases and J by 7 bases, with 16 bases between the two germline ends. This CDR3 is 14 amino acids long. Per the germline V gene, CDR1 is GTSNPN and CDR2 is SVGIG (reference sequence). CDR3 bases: TGTGCCTGGAGAGGAAGTGGGGAAGGACAGCCCCAGCATTTT. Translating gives CAWRGSGEGQPQHF.

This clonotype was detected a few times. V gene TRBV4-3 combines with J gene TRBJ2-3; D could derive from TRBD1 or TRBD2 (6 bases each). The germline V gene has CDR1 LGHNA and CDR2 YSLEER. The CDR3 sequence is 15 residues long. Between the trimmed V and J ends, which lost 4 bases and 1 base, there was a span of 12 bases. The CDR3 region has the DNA TGCGCCAGCAGCCGCGGGACACCGCGCACAGATACGCAGTATTTT. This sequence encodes CASSRGTPRTDTQYF.